Included here is one TCR beta chain sequence, with context. Its antigen is not identified. The V gene lost 1 base and the J gene lost 10 bases, with 8 bases spanning the gap. This CDR3 spans 12 amino acids. Germline V gene lookup returns CDR1 SEHNR and CDR2 FQNEAQ (reference sequence). The PCR made use of 60 Vbeta and 13 Jbeta primers. The method was immunoSEQ multiplex PCR; TCRdb's version includes in-frame clones alone and lacks a portion of them. The top ten clones hold approximately 6.1% of a sample with 90,000 to 110,000 clones, 83% of them seen once. The entry originates in a study of cytomegalovirus exposure and HLA in healthy donors. Study details: Prior work identified 120 million or so unique TCR beta sequences in around 170 million T cells. Of all 400 or so donors who were genotyped, 75% to 85% belonged to the Caucasian-associated ancestry cluster. The study, taken as a whole, reports: Reports credit the classifier with highly specific, highly sensitive diagnosis of cytomegalovirus status. Later analysis demonstrated an association between a missense DCLRE1C variant and TCR beta V- and J-gene trimming.

The chain uses TRBV7-9 and TRBJ2-1; no reliable D call. Sequenced input: PBMCs. This receptor was taken from a man younger than 30 in good health and CMV-seronegative. For the CDR3, the DNA is TGTGCCAGCAGCTTAGAGAGATTGGAGCAGTTCTTC. Translated, it gives CASSLERLEQFF.